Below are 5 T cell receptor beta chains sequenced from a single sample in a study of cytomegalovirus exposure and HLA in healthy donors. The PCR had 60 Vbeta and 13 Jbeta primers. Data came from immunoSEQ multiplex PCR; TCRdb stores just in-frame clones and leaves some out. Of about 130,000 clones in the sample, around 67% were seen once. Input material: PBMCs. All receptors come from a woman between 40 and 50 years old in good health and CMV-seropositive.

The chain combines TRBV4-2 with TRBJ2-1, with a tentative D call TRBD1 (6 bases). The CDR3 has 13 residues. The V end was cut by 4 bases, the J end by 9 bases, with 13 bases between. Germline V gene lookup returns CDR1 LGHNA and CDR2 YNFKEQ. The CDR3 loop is CASSPALGGEQFF. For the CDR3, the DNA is TGTGCCAGCAGCCCCGCACTAGGGGGTGAGCAGTTCTTC.

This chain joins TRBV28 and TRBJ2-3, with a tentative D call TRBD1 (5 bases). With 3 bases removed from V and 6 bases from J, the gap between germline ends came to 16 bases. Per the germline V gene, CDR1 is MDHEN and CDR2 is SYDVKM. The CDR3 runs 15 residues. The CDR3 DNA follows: TGTGCCAGCAGTTTTCGGACACATGGGCAGGATACGCAGTATTTT. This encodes CASSFRTHGQDTQYF.

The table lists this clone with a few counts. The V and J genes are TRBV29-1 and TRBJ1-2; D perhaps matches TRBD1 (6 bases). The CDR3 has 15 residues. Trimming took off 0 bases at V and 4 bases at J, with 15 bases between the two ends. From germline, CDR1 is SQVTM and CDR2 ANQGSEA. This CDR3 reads CSVEDYRADSYGYTF. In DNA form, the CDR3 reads TGCAGCGTTGAAGATTACAGGGCGGATTCCTATGGCTACACCTTC.

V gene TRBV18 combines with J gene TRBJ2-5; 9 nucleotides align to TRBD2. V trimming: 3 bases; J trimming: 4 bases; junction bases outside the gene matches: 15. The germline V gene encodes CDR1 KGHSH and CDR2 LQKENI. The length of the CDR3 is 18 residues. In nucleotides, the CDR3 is TGTGCCAGCTCACCCCTCCTGATTCAGACTAGCGGTAGAGAGACCCAGTACTTC. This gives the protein CASSPLLIQTSGRETQYF.

This CDR3 is CASRGRRGDSPLHF. The DNA for the CDR3 is TGTGCCAGCAGAGGCCGCAGGGGGGATTCACCCCTCCACTTT. The chain joins TRBV2 to TRBJ1-6, with 7 nucleotides matching TRBD1. J was trimmed by 8 bases and V by 6 bases; bases with no gene match: 7. Germline values: CDR1 SNHLY, CDR2 FYNNEI. The length of the CDR3 is 14 residues.